Below, 14 T cell receptor beta chains from the same sample are listed, as sequenced in a study of blood T cell repertoires in COVID-19. Assay: immunoSEQ multiplex PCR; the TCRdb copy retains only in-frame clones and omits some. Of 95,000 to 150,000 clones in the sample, roughly 78% were seen once. Sequenced sample: peripheral blood. These receptors came from a man aged 60-69 years with active or convalescent COVID-19.

The chain has TRBV11-3 and TRBJ2-3; D gene unclear. CDR3 length: 14 residues. V lost 2 bases, J lost 4 bases, and 10 bases lay in between. The germline V gene has CDR1 SGHNT and CDR2 YENEEA. In nucleotides, the CDR3 is TGTGCCAGCAGCTTAACACCAGGTGCAGATACGCAGTATTTT. This sequence encodes CASSLTPGADTQYF.

The chain links TRBV5-1 to TRBJ2-2; D is perhaps TRBD2 (5 bases). The CDR3 covers 15 residues. Trimming left V 4 bases short and J 1 base short, with 11 bases between. Germline values: CDR1 SGHRS, CDR2 YFSETQ. The CDR3 region is CASSSGRVNTGELFF. The CDR3 DNA is TGCGCCAGCAGCAGTGGGAGAGTGAACACCGGGGAGCTGTTTTTT.

This chain joins TRBV6-5 and TRBJ1-3; D call uncertain. Deletions cut 8 bases from V and 5 bases from J, with 16 bases between. CDR1 is MNHEY, CDR2 SVGAGI, per germline. The CDR3 is made up of 14 amino acids. CDR3 nucleotides: TGTGCCAGCCACCCAAACCACGACAGAAACACCATATATTTT. Its translation: CASHPNHDRNTIYF.

This chain uses TRBV11-2 with TRBJ2-2, with 10 bases that match TRBD2. J was trimmed by 6 bases and V by 2 bases; bases with no gene match: 12. Germline V lookup: CDR1 SGHAT, CDR2 FQNNGV. The CDR3 has 18 residues. The CDR3 here is CASSLTHRASGRPGELFF. The CDR3 DNA is TGTGCCAGCAGCTTAACACATCGGGCTAGCGGGAGACCCGGGGAGCTGTTTTTT.

The chain links TRBV5-4 to TRBJ2-1; D is unclear. The CDR3 runs to 15 residues. The V end lost 5 bases, the J end lost 8 bases, and 20 bases lay between the germline ends. The germline gives CDR1 SGHNT, CDR2 YYREEE (reference sequence). The CDR3 coding sequence is TGTGCCAGCAGTTCCGGGTCCCGAGCCTGGGATGAGCAGTTCTTC. Encoded protein: CASSSGSRAWDEQFF.

This rearrangement joins TRBV9 to TRBJ2-7; 7 bases are a match to TRBD1. This CDR3 is 14 amino acids long. The V gene's germline CDR1 is SGDLS and CDR2 YYNGEE. Unmatched junction bases numbered 5, after V lost 2 bases and J lost 3 bases. The CDR3 bases are TGTGCCAGCAGCGTGGGACAGTCCAACTACGAGCAGTACTTC. This gives the protein CASSVGQSNYEQYF.

The chain links TRBV28 to TRBJ1-2; no firm D call. The CDR3 contains 12 residues. The germline V gene has CDR1 MDHEN and CDR2 SYDVKM. V lost 5 bases and J 6 bases, leaving 10 bases between the germline ends. The CDR3 nucleotides are TGTGCCAGCAGTCGAGGCCACGATGGCTACACCTTC. The encoded protein is CASSRGHDGYTF.

The chain employs TRBV11-2 and TRBJ1-5; no clear D gene. This CDR3 region has 13 residues. Germline V gene data show CDR1 as SGHAT and CDR2 as FQNNGV. V lost 0 bases to trimming and J lost 4 bases, with 4 bases between them. The CDR3 is CASSLDVNQPQHF. CDR3 nucleotides: TGTGCCAGCAGCTTAGATGTAAATCAGCCCCAGCATTTT.

This chain connects TRBV11-2 to TRBJ2-1, with 7 bases aligning to TRBD1. The V gene's germline CDR1 is SGHAT and CDR2 FQNNGV. After removal of 4 bases from V and 4 bases from J, the junction contained 7 bases not matched to a gene. This CDR3 region has 15 residues. The CDR3 region has the DNA TGTGCCAGCAGCTCCCGGGACAGCCAGTACAATGAGCAGTTCTTC. Translation gives CASSSRDSQYNEQFF.

CDR3 coding DNA: TGTGCCAGTAGTACAGGACTAGCGGACTCCTACGAGCAGTACTTC. Translation gives CASSTGLADSYEQYF. The chain combines TRBV19 with TRBJ2-7; 10 positions agree with TRBD2. Trimming removed 4 bases from V and 0 bases from J; junction bases left unmatched: 3. This CDR3 has 15 residues. Germline V CDR1 and CDR2: LNHDA, SQIVND (reference sequence).

The J gene is TRBJ2-3, the V gene TRBV6-5; 14 bases are a match to TRBD2. The CDR3 sequence is 14 residues long. Germline V gene sequence: CDR1 MNHEY, CDR2 SVGAGI. V was clipped by 11 bases and J by 7 bases; unmatched bases: 8. DNA of the CDR3: TGTGCCGTGGGACTAGCGGGAGACGTAAATACGCAGTATTTT. This encodes CAVGLAGDVNTQYF.

The chain has TRBV21-1 and TRBJ2-3; TRBD1 is the table's D call and was not checked against the DNA. TRBV21-1 is assigned pseudogene status. This CDR3 spans 17 amino acids. The CDR3 coding sequence is TGTGCCAGCAACTCATTCCCGGGACAGGGTGTGGCAGATACGCAGTATTTT. It yields the protein CASNSFPGQGVADTQYF.

The V call is TRBV7-3, the J call TRBJ1-1, with D perhaps TRBD1 (6 bases). From germline, CDR1 is SGHTA and CDR2 FQGTGA. The CDR3 runs 14 residues. V was pared by 0 bases and J by 1 base, with 6 bases between. Here the CDR3 DNA reads TGTGCCAGCAGCTTAACACAGGGGAACACTGAAGCTTTCTTT. Amino acid sequence: CASSLTQGNTEAFF.

This clone has a handful of counts. The chain joins TRBV28 to TRBJ1-1, with a possible D match to TRBD1 (6 bases). Per the germline V gene, CDR1 is MDHEN and CDR2 is SYDVKM. V shed 6 bases and J shed 3 bases, with 17 bases lying between them. The CDR3 covers 15 residues. The CDR3 here is CASRHHGQRHTEAFF. The CDR3 DNA sequence: TGTGCCAGCAGACACCACGGACAGCGACACACTGAAGCTTTCTTT.